A selection of T cell receptor beta chains follows, all from one sample in a study of cytomegalovirus exposure and HLA in healthy donors. The method was immunoSEQ multiplex PCR; TCRdb's version includes in-frame clones alone and lacks a portion of them. The top ten clones hold under 25% of a sample with around 85,000 clones, 74% of them seen once. The sequenced material came from PBMCs. The receptors derive from a young man in good health and CMV-seropositive. Each CDR3 is given with its conserved first and last residue. D genes are given only for firm matches. The size of a clone is reported for some rows only, either as once, few or many, or as a class for expanded clones.

V	J	size	D	CDR3	DNA
TRBV5-1	TRBJ2-7	-	TRBD1	CASNPGTAYEQYF	TGCGCCAGCAACCCCGGGACAGCCTACGAGCAGTACTTC
TRBV6-6	TRBJ2-3	-	-	CASSYGGGRVRDTQYF	TGTGCCAGCAGTTACGGGGGCGGGAGAGTACGAGATACGCAGTATTTT
TRBV27	TRBJ1-1	-	TRBD1	CASSPSPDGQGGTEAFF	TGTGCCAGCAGTCCCTCACCTGACGGACAGGGAGGTACTGAAGCTTTCTTT
TRBV5-4	TRBJ2-1	-	-	CASSLEGGYNEQFF	TGTGCCAGCAGCTTGGAGGGGGGGTACAATGAGCAGTTCTTC
TRBV11-2	TRBJ2-2	few	TRBD2	CASSLDPGTIGELFF	TGTGCCAGCAGCTTAGATCCCGGGACTATCGGGGAGCTGTTTTTT
TRBV30	TRBJ1-3	once	-	CAWRRAGNTIYF	TGTGCCTGGAGGAGGGCTGGAAACACCATATATTTT
TRBV7-3	TRBJ2-3	-	TRBD2	CASSLGLAGGGDTQYF	TGTGCCAGCAGCTTGGGTCTAGCGGGGGGAGGAGATACGCAGTATTTT
TRBV25-1	TRBJ2-1	-	TRBD2	CASSPWASGPRDHNEQFF	TGTGCCAGCAGTCCATGGGCTAGCGGACCGAGGGACCACAATGAGCAGTTCTTC
TRBV9	TRBJ2-2	once	-	CASSVEGRLNTGELFF	TGTGCCAGCAGCGTAGAAGGCAGGCTTAACACCGGGGAGCTGTTTTTT
TRBV5-1	TRBJ2-7	-	TRBD1	CASSLRDRVYEQYF	TGCGCCAGCAGCTTGAGGGACAGGGTGTACGAGCAGTACTTC
TRBV30	TRBJ2-7	-	TRBD1	CAWGTGVSYEQYF	TGTGCCTGGGGGACAGGTGTTTCCTACGAGCAGTACTTC
TRBV20-1	TRBJ2-5	-	-	CSGGEGLAQYF	TGCAGTGGGGGGGAAGGGTTGGCCCAGTACTTC
TRBV5-5	TRBJ1-1	-	-	CASSLQGYTEAFF	TGTGCCAGCAGCTTGCAGGGTTACACTGAAGCTTTCTTT
TRBV6-5	TRBJ1-6	-	-	CASRRGSNSPLHF	TGTGCCAGCCGTCGGGGAAGTAATTCACCCCTCCACTTT
TRBV19	TRBJ2-7	-	-	CASSIGTSYEQYF	TGTGCCAGTAGTATTGGGACTTCCTACGAGCAGTACTTC
TRBV6-5	TRBJ2-7	-	TRBD1	CASSYGTGGGEQYF	TGTGCCAGCAGTTACGGGACAGGGGGCGGCGAGCAGTACTTC
TRBV5-1	TRBJ2-1	few	-	CASSLVENLYNEQFF	TGCGCCAGCAGCTTGGTTGAGAACCTCTACAATGAGCAGTTCTTC
TRBV7-2	TRBJ1-6	-	-	CASIPNPSSYNSPLHF	TGTGCCAGTATCCCCAATCCCAGCTCCTATAATTCACCCCTCCACTTT
TRBV2	TRBJ1-5	few	-	CASSGGEDQPQHF	TGTGCCAGCAGTGGCGGGGAGGATCAGCCCCAGCATTTT
TRBV7-8	TRBJ1-2	-	-	CASSLRQAAGGYTF	TGTGCCAGCAGCTTAAGGCAGGCCGCGGGTGGCTACACCTTC
TRBV6-1	TRBJ1-2	-	TRBD1	CASSQGTAANYGYTF	TGTGCCAGCAGTCAAGGGACAGCCGCTAACTATGGCTACACCTTC
TRBV7-6	TRBJ1-2	-	-	CASSRDGSIRRGYPF	TGTGCCAGCAGCCGCGACGGGAGTATCCGACGTGGCTACCCCTTC
TRBV30	TRBJ2-7	-	TRBD1	CAWSVGDRVPYEQYF	TGTGCCTGGAGTGTAGGGGACAGGGTCCCCTACGAGCAGTACTTC
TRBV6-5	TRBJ2-5	-	TRBD1	CASSDRTGSQTQYF	TGTGCCAGCAGTGACAGGACAGGGAGTCAGACCCAGTACTTC
TRBV7-6	TRBJ2-1	-	TRBD1	CASSLTGGSYNEQFF	TGTGCCAGCAGCTTGACAGGGGGCTCCTACAATGAGCAGTTCTTC
TRBV19	TRBJ1-1	-	TRBD1	CASSVTGGSTEAFF	TGTGCCAGTAGTGTAACAGGGGGTAGTACTGAAGCTTTCTTT
TRBV5-1	TRBJ2-1	-	TRBD2	CASSPGLAVYNEQFF	TGCGCCAGCAGCCCGGGACTAGCGGTCTACAATGAGCAGTTCTTC
TRBV4-1	TRBJ1-1	once	-	CASSLQAGETEAFF	TGCGCCAGCAGCCTACAAGCAGGGGAGACTGAAGCTTTCTTT
TRBV27	TRBJ1-5	-	-	CASSLGRAGQPQHF	TGTGCCAGCAGTTTGGGCAGAGCGGGTCAGCCCCAGCATTTT
TRBV4-3	TRBJ1-3	once	-	CASSRLRGGQGNTIYF	TGCGCCAGCAGCCGCCTACGGGGGGGGCAAGGAAACACCATATATTTT
TRBV7-2	TRBJ2-1	-	-	CASSLTAGAFYNEQFF	TGTGCCAGCAGCTTAACCGCAGGGGCCTTCTACAATGAGCAGTTCTTC
TRBV19	TRBJ2-1	-	-	CASSIEGVNSYNEQFF	TGTGCCAGTAGTATAGAGGGAGTGAATTCCTACAATGAGCAGTTCTTC
TRBV19	TRBJ2-1	once	-	CASRRALSGYNEQFF	TGTGCCAGTAGAAGAGCGCTGTCGGGCTACAATGAGCAGTTCTTC
TRBV19	TRBJ2-1	few	-	CASSTTGSSYNEQFF	TGTGCCAGTAGTACCACTGGGAGCTCCTACAATGAGCAGTTCTTC
TRBV27	TRBJ1-5	few	-	CASSPGGGSNQPQHF	TGTGCCAGCAGTCCCGGGGGGGGAAGCAATCAGCCCCAGCATTTT
TRBV25-1	TRBJ1-5	few	TRBD1	CASNRGISNQPQHF	TGTGCCAGCAACAGGGGAATTAGCAATCAGCCCCAGCATTTT
TRBV9	TRBJ1-1	-	-	CASSAQVANTEAFF	TGTGCCAGCAGCGCTCAGGTTGCGAACACTGAAGCTTTCTTT
TRBV6-5	TRBJ2-7	-	TRBD1	CASRPRLQGNEQYF	TGTGCCAGCAGACCTCGCCTACAGGGGAACGAGCAGTACTTC
TRBV4-3	TRBJ1-2	-	-	CASSQDPGRGYTF	TGCGCCAGCAGCCAAGATCCAGGGCGTGGCTACACCTTC
TRBV4-3	TRBJ1-5	once	-	CASSQGSSSNQPQHF	TGCGCCAGCAGCCAAGGGAGTAGCTCCAATCAGCCCCAGCATTTT
TRBV4-2	TRBJ1-3	-	TRBD1	CASSQGRQGILSGNTIYF	TGTGCCAGCAGCCAAGGACGACAGGGGATACTATCTGGAAACACCATATATTTT
TRBV29-1	TRBJ1-1	-	-	CSVVAGGYMNTEAFF	TGCAGCGTTGTGGCTGGGGGGTACATGAACACTGAAGCTTTCTTT
TRBV6-4	TRBJ2-7	-	TRBD2	CASSDSIPPGRGSYEQYF	TGTGCCAGCAGTGACTCAATACCACCCGGGAGGGGATCCTACGAGCAGTACTTC
TRBV11-1	TRBJ2-7	-	-	CASSLRRLSYEQYF	TGTGCCAGCAGCTTGAGGCGGCTCTCCTACGAGCAGTACTTC